These T cell receptor beta chains were read from a single sample in a study of regulatory T cells in long-lasting Graves disease. TCRdb used MiXCR to reprocess the multiplex PCR reads, holding one entry per CDR3 protein. This repertoire shows 360,000 or so distinct CDR3 sequences, around 16% found once; its top ten account for 20% to 25%. This same sample was also part of a study on T cells in Graves' hyperthyroidism and ophthalmopathy.

The sequenced sample was peripheral blood mononuclear cells (PBMCs), obtained at new diagnosis, from a patient treated with antithyroid drugs. These receptors came from a woman under 30 with Graves disease. CDR3s include the opening cysteine and the closing phenylalanine or tryptophan. The order of the fields is J gene, V gene, CDR3 protein.

j_gene: TRBJ1-5; v_gene: TRBV6-1; CDR3aa: CASVGGSGYSNQPQHF
j_gene: TRBJ1-2; v_gene: TRBV19; CDR3aa: CASQSGSYGYTF
j_gene: TRBJ1-5; v_gene: TRBV20-1; CDR3aa: CSARVPGQPQHF
j_gene: TRBJ2-5; v_gene: TRBV12-5; CDR3aa: CASGLGGTIQETQYF
j_gene: TRBJ2-7; v_gene: TRBV7-9; CDR3aa: CASSDGGVASYEQYF
j_gene: TRBJ2-3; v_gene: TRBV6-1; CDR3aa: CASSGSVSSDTQYF
j_gene: TRBJ1-2; v_gene: TRBV28; CDR3aa: CASSPPGRDGYTF
j_gene: TRBJ2-3; v_gene: TRBV20-1; CDR3aa: CSATDSLGTDTQYF
j_gene: TRBJ1-1; v_gene: TRBV5-1; CDR3aa: CASSRSFDRHKIMNTEAFF
j_gene: TRBJ2-1; v_gene: TRBV13; CDR3aa: CASTHNVENEQFF
j_gene: TRBJ2-1; v_gene: TRBV3-1; CDR3aa: CASSQVNARLAGVHEQFF
j_gene: TRBJ2-7; v_gene: TRBV5-6; CDR3aa: CASSLEHYEQYF
j_gene: TRBJ2-2; v_gene: TRBV4-2; CDR3aa: CASSHPPAGQANTGELFF
j_gene: TRBJ2-2; v_gene: TRBV4-1; CDR3aa: CASSQGGISRPNTGELFF
j_gene: TRBJ2-4; v_gene: TRBV7-2; CDR3aa: CASSLEGFAGGGKNIQYF
j_gene: TRBJ2-1; v_gene: TRBV7-2; CDR3aa: CASSLSSLHEQFF
j_gene: -; v_gene: TRBV5-1; CDR3aa: CASSLGSGGLSGGTDTQYF
j_gene: TRBJ1-5; v_gene: TRBV2; CDR3aa: CASSEMGTNQPQHF
j_gene: TRBJ1-6; v_gene: TRBV2; CDR3aa: CASSETGNSPLHF
j_gene: TRBJ2-7; v_gene: TRBV6-1; CDR3aa: CASSATSGSFEQYF
j_gene: TRBJ1-1; v_gene: TRBV9; CDR3aa: CASSTNRDRLNTEAFF
j_gene: TRBJ2-2; v_gene: TRBV10-3; CDR3aa: CAISPGTSRNTGELFF
j_gene: TRBJ2-7; v_gene: TRBV29-1; CDR3aa: CSVVAGSFYEQYF
j_gene: TRBJ2-7; v_gene: TRBV4-2; CDR3aa: CASSQGSGDTYEQYF
j_gene: TRBJ2-1; v_gene: TRBV7-2; CDR3aa: CASSSVRSGRAWGEQFF
j_gene: TRBJ2-6; v_gene: TRBV28; CDR3aa: CASRLIDSGANVLTF
j_gene: TRBJ1-5; v_gene: TRBV18; CDR3aa: CASSPPGGSNQPQHF